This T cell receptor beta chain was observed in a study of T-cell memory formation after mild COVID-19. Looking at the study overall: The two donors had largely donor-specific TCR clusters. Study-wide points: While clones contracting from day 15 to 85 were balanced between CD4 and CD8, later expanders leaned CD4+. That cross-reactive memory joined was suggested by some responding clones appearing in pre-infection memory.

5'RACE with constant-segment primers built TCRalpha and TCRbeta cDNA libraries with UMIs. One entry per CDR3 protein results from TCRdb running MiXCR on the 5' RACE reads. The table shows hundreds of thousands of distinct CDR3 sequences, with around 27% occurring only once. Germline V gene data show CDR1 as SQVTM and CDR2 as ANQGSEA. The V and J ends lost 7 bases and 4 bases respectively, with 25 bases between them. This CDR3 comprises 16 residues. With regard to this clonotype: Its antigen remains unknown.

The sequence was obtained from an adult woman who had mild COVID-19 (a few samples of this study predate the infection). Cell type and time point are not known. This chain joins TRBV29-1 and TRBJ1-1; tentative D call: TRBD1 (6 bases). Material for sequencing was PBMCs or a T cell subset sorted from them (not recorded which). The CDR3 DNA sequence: TGCAGCGCCCAGGGGTGGGGGCGCGAGTTTCGCACTGAAGCTTTCTTT. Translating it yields CSAQGWGREFRTEAFF.